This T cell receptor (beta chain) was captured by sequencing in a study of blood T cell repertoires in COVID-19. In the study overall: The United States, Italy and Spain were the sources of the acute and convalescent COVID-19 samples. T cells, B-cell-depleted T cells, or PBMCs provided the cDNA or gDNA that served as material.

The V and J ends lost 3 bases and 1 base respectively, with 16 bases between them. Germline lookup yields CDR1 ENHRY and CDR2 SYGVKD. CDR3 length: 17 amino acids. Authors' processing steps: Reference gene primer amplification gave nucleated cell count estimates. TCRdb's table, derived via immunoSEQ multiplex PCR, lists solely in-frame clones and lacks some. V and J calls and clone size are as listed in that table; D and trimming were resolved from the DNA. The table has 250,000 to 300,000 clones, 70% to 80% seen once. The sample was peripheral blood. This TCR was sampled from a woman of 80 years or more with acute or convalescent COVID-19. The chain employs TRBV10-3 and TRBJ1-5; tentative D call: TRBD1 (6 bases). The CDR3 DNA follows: TGTGCCATCAGTGATCGCCGGGACACCTCCAGCAATCAGCCCCAGCATTTT. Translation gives CAISDRRDTSSNQPQHF.